This entry lists 21 T cell receptor beta chains sequenced from one sample in a study of T cell clones after liver transplantation. Sequenced by immunoSEQ multiplex PCR; TCRdb stores in-frame clones only, minus some. The table shows tens of thousands of clones, with 90% occurring only once. The sequencing here drew on CD4+ T cells from blood, taken before liver transplant. These receptors came from a human donor who received a liver transplant.

The V and J genes are TRBV5-1 and TRBJ2-2; weak D call: TRBD2 (5 bases). CDR1 is SGHRS, CDR2 YFSETQ, per germline. The CDR3 has 14 amino acids. Trimming removed 7 bases at V and 3 bases at J, with 13 bases between. The CDR3 is CASLGGSDTGELFF. The CDR3 DNA follows: TGCGCCAGCCTGGGTGGTAGCGACACCGGGGAGCTGTTTTTT.

This sequence joins TRBV7-8 and TRBJ1-1, with D perhaps TRBD1 (5 bases). V lost 5 bases, J lost 3 bases, and 19 bases lay in between. Germline V gene lookup returns CDR1 SGHVS and CDR2 FQNEAQ. This CDR3 contains 16 residues. CDR3 DNA sequence: TGTGCCAGCAGCCTACGATACGGGGGTACGGACACTGAAGCTTTCTTT. Protein sequence: CASSLRYGGTDTEAFF.

The chain links TRBV5-6 to TRBJ1-1, with 9 positions matching TRBD1. Germline V gene data show CDR1 as SGHDT and CDR2 as YYEEEE. Losses at the gene ends were 3 bases for V and 4 bases for J; bases not matched to a gene: 13. The CDR3 extends over 17 amino acids. The CDR3 DNA is TGTGCCAGCAGCTACCGAACAGGGGGCGAGGGTAGCACTGAAGCTTTCTTT. Its protein is CASSYRTGGEGSTEAFF.

V and J are TRBV9 and TRBJ2-3; the match to TRBD2 covers 8 bases. The CDR3 is 16 residues long. In germline, CDR1 is SGDLS, CDR2 YYNGEE. Trimming took 0 bases from V and 2 from J; bases not matched to a gene: 5. The CDR3 region has the DNA TGTGCCAGCAGCGTAGCGGCGGGAGGATACACAGATACGCAGTATTTT. It codes for CASSVAAGGYTDTQYF. The entire variable domain, with the rest obtained from reference TRBV9 and TRBJ2-3, is as follows: DSGVTQTPKHLITATGQRVTLRCSPRSGDLSVYWYQQSLDQGLQFLIQYYNGEERAKGNILERFSAQQFPDLHSELNLSSLELGDSALYFCASSVAAGGYTDTQYFGPGTRLTVL.

The genes are TRBV5-1 and TRBJ2-1; TRBD2 aligns across 8 bases. Germline V gene lookup returns CDR1 SGHRS and CDR2 YFSETQ. The CDR3 has 16 amino acids. Germline trimming cut 4 bases from V and 4 bases from J; bases unmatched to any gene: 10. CDR3 sequence reads: CASSREGSGMYNEQFF. The CDR3 nucleotides read TGCGCCAGCAGCCGGGAGGGGAGCGGGATGTACAATGAGCAGTTCTTC. Full variable domain (remainder filled in from reference TRBV5-1 and TRBJ2-1): KAGVTQTPRYLIKTRGQQVTLSCSPISGHRSVSWYQQTPGQGLQFLFEYFSETQRNKGNFPGRFSGRQFSNSRSEMNVSTLELGDSALYLCASSREGSGMYNEQFFGPGTRLTVL.

J is TRBJ2-6 and V is TRBV28; D remains ambiguous. This CDR3 spans 15 amino acids. The germline V gene has CDR1 MDHEN and CDR2 SYDVKM. Deletions cut 2 bases from V and 2 bases from J, with 7 bases between. The CDR3 loop is CASSLRGAGANVLTF. Written as DNA, the CDR3 is TGTGCCAGCAGTTTACGTGGGGCTGGGGCCAACGTCCTGACTTTC.

This sequence joins TRBV10-3 and TRBJ2-3; 11 bases line up with TRBD1. Unmatched junction bases numbered 6, after V lost 4 bases and J lost 0 bases. The CDR3 sequence is 17 residues long. The germline CDR1 and CDR2 sequences are ENHRY and SYGVKD. The CDR3 sequence: CAISGDWDRGSTDTQYF. CDR3 bases: TGTGCCATCAGTGGGGATTGGGACAGGGGGAGCACAGATACGCAGTATTTT.

J is TRBJ2-1 and V is TRBV5-4; 7 positions agree with TRBD1. The V gene's germline CDR1 is SGHNT and CDR2 YYREEE (reference sequence). The CDR3 contains 16 residues. The V gene end was trimmed by 3 bases and the J gene end by 0 bases; junction bases not matched to a gene: 6. The CDR3, as DNA: TGTGCCAGCAGCTCCTACAGGGGAAGCTCCTACAATGAGCAGTTCTTC. This sequence encodes CASSSYRGSSYNEQFF.

This sequence joins TRBV11-2 and TRBJ2-2, with TRBD1 matching over 9 bases. Unmatched junction bases numbered 7, after V lost 4 bases and J lost 7 bases. Germline V gene data show CDR1 as SGHAT and CDR2 as FQNNGV. This CDR3 has 15 residues. The CDR3 is CASSSGTGIVGELFF. Written as DNA, the CDR3 is TGTGCCAGCAGCTCCGGGACAGGGATTGTCGGGGAGCTGTTTTTT.

This sequence joins TRBV15 and TRBJ2-6; tentatively, D is TRBD2 (5 bases). This CDR3 is built from 18 residues. Germline CDR1 reads LNHNV; CDR2 reads YYDKDF (reference sequence). V lost 6 bases to trimming and J lost 2 bases, with 20 bases between them. The CDR3 reads CATSSPREGWTGANVLTF. The CDR3 nucleotides are TGTGCCACCAGTTCCCCCCGGGAAGGCTGGACTGGGGCCAACGTCCTGACTTTC.

This clone was seen more than once but under ten times. This chain connects TRBV2 to TRBJ2-5; D unclear. Germline-derived CDR1 and CDR2 are SNHLY and FYNNEI. Between the trimmed V and J ends, which lost 6 bases and 3 bases, there was a span of 11 bases. CDR3 length: 13 residues. This chain's CDR3 is CASSRIEEETQYF. The DNA of the CDR3 is TGTGCCAGCAGCAGGATAGAGGAAGAGACCCAGTACTTC. The complete variable domain, with remaining parts taken from reference TRBV2 and TRBJ2-5, reads EPEVTQTPSHQVTQMGQEVILRCVPISNHLYFYWYRQILGQKVEFLVSFYNNEISEKSEIFDDQFSVERPDGSNFTLKIRSTKLEDSAMYFCASSRIEEETQYFGPGTRLLVL.

The J gene is TRBJ2-3, the V gene TRBV5-1; D possibly corresponds to TRBD2 (5 bases). Germline V CDR1 and CDR2: SGHRS, YFSETQ. The CDR3 has 15 residues. Trimming removed 0 bases from V and 5 bases from J, with 13 bases in between. The CDR3 sequence is CASSLEVSRGDTQYF. Here the CDR3 DNA reads TGCGCCAGCAGCTTGGAGGTCTCCCGGGGAGATACGCAGTATTTT.

CDR3 coding DNA: TGTGCCAGCAGCTTTTCTGGTTACGAGCAGTACTTC. It specifies CASSFSGYEQYF. The chain is built from TRBV7-9 and TRBJ2-7; no reliable D call. The germline CDR1 and CDR2 sequences are SEHNR and FQNEAQ (reference sequence). The CDR3 has 12 amino acids. V lost 3 bases, J lost 4 bases, and 7 bases lay in between.

The chain joins TRBV25-1 to TRBJ2-7; TRBD2 matches at 8 bases. After removal of 4 bases from V and 3 bases from J, the junction contained 8 bases not matched to a gene. This CDR3 region has 15 residues. Germline V gene lookup returns CDR1 MGHDK and CDR2 SYGVNS. This chain's CDR3 is CASSGRRGGSYEQYF. CDR3 coding DNA: TGTGCCAGCAGTGGCCGCCGGGGGGGGAGCTACGAGCAGTACTTC.

The V call is TRBV5-1, the J call TRBJ2-3; tentative D call: TRBD2 (6 bases). The CDR3 is made up of 14 amino acids. V lost 0 bases and J lost 7, with 12 bases in between. Germline V gene sequence: CDR1 SGHRS, CDR2 YFSETQ. The CDR3 bases are TGCGCCAGCAGCTTGGACGGGAGTATGAATACGCAGTATTTT. Its protein is CASSLDGSMNTQYF.

The V call is TRBV2, the J call TRBJ1-3; D uncertain. The germline gives CDR1 SNHLY, CDR2 FYNNEI. This CDR3 is 16 amino acids long. V lost 8 bases and J 1 base, leaving 18 bases between the germline ends. The DNA of the CDR3 is TGTGCCAGCTCCCGGCTTCCCGGAGGATCTGGAAACACCATATATTTT. Its protein product is CASSRLPGGSGNTIYF. Based on the CDR3 plus reference TRBV2 and TRBJ1-3, the full variable domain is EPEVTQTPSHQVTQMGQEVILRCVPISNHLYFYWYRQILGQKVEFLVSFYNNEISEKSEIFDDQFSVERPDGSNFTLKIRSTKLEDSAMYFCASSRLPGGSGNTIYFGEGSWLTVV.

The rearrangement links TRBV6-5 to TRBJ2-3; TRBD2 agrees at 9 bases. Unmatched junction bases numbered 5, after V lost 7 bases and J lost 3 bases. Germline loops: CDR1 MNHEY, CDR2 SVGAGI. The CDR3 loop spans 14 amino acids. CDR3 protein: CASMREGLTDTQYF. In DNA form, the CDR3 reads TGTGCCAGCATGCGGGAGGGCTTGACAGATACGCAGTATTTT.

The rearrangement uses TRBV6-5 and TRBJ2-5, with D perhaps TRBD1 or TRBD2 (6 bases each). V lost 5 bases, J lost 7 bases, and 20 bases lay in between. CDR1 is MNHEY and CDR2 is SVGAGI in the germline V gene. The CDR3 sequence is 15 residues long. CDR3 bases: TGTGCCAGCAGTAGCCTCGGGGGCTCTGGAGGGACCCAGTACTTC. It encodes CASSSLGGSGGTQYF.

The gene calls are TRBV28 and TRBJ1-2, with TRBD1 identical over 8 bases. CDR1 is MDHEN and CDR2 is SYDVKM in the germline V gene. V gave up 6 bases and J gave up 2 bases; unmatched junction bases: 5. The CDR3 sequence is 14 residues long. The CDR3 region has the DNA TGTGCCAGCAGGCCCACAGGGGGGAACTATGGCTACACCTTC. This sequence encodes CASRPTGGNYGYTF.

The chain links TRBV28 to TRBJ1-1; 7 bases match TRBD1. The V gene's germline CDR1 is MDHEN and CDR2 SYDVKM. This CDR3 has 15 residues. J gave up 5 bases and V 6 bases, and 12 bases lay outside the gene matches. As DNA, the CDR3 is TGTGCCAGCAGCCGGACAGGTCCTCTCGAAACTGAAGCTTTCTTT. This encodes CASSRTGPLETEAFF.

The table lists this clone with a count of one. This rearrangement joins TRBV11-1 to TRBJ2-2, with D possibly being TRBD1 (5 bases). Trimming stripped 3 bases from V and 6 bases from J, with 8 bases between. This CDR3 spans 13 amino acids. Per germline, CDR1 SGHAT and CDR2 FQDESV (reference sequence). The CDR3 DNA reads as TGTGCCAGCAGCTTCCAGGGCCCCGGGGAGCTGTTTTTT. Translation gives CASSFQGPGELFF.